This T cell receptor beta chain was captured by sequencing in a study of T cells expressing NK-cell markers. Study-level information: The study sequenced eight donors, seven HCMV-seropositive and one seronegative.

Template switching by 5'RACE with UMIs generated the TCR beta cDNA. From the 5' RACE reads, TCRdb lists one entry per CDR3 protein and no DNA. This sample contains about 550,000 distinct CDR3 sequences. The CDR3 has 15 amino acids. Germline V gives CDR1 SQVTM, CDR2 ANQGSEA. The chain has TRBV29-1 and TRBJ1-1; TCRdb names TRBD1, which stays unverified in the absence of DNA. The origin of this receptor is a man between 18 and 29 years old in good health. Source material: blood T cells: a sorted CD56 or NKG2C T cell subset, CD4+ or CD8+ T cells, or bulk PBMC T cells (not recorded which). CDR3 residues: CSVWDLQGGHTEAFF.